This TCR beta chain emerged from a study of OX40 agonist ivuxolimab in advanced cancers. Whole-study context: Three patients, one with hepatocellular carcinoma and two with cutaneous melanoma, achieved partial responses. Whole-study findings and limits: The authors did not determine the antigen specificity of the expanded peripheral T cells. Clones of CD4+ and CD8+ blood T cells grew by week 6 at doses of 0.1 to 3.0 mg/kg.

Points on this clone: What it binds is unknown.

Measured with immunoSEQ multiplex PCR; TCRdb has only the in-frame clones, and not every one. This sample has about 33,000 clones, with roughly 81% found just once. Germline values: CDR1 SQVTM, CDR2 ANQGSEA. V lost 4 bases to trimming and J lost 8 bases, with 12 bases between them. This CDR3 spans 12 amino acids. The input for sequencing was CD4+ or CD8+ T cells sorted from blood, taken in a trial of the OX40 agonist ivuxolimab. The origin of this receptor is an adult with an advanced solid tumor such as melanoma, head and neck, liver or kidney cancer. This chain uses TRBV29-1 with TRBJ2-1; D is possibly TRBD1 (6 bases). The CDR3 DNA sequence: TGCAGCGTTGGAGAGCAGGGGTATGAGCAGTTCTTC. Its protein is CSVGEQGYEQFF.